This entry lists 13 T cell receptor beta chains sequenced from one sample in a study of blood T cell repertoires in COVID-19. The method was immunoSEQ multiplex PCR; TCRdb's version includes in-frame clones alone and lacks a portion of them. This table has around 81,000 clones, more than 75% appearing once. The sequencing sample was made of peripheral blood. All receptors derive from a woman in her sixties or seventies with acute or convalescent COVID-19.

This chain joins TRBV5-4 and TRBJ1-6, with TRBD1 as a possible D gene (5 bases). Deletions cut 9 bases from V and 7 bases from J, with 17 bases between. Germline V CDR1 and CDR2: SGHNT, YYREEE (reference sequence). The CDR3 runs to 14 residues. The CDR3 DNA is TGTGCCACAGCCCCCAGGGCGAGCAATTCACCCCTCCACTTT. Protein: CATAPRASNSPLHF. The full variable domain, with the rest looked up from reference TRBV5-4 and TRBJ1-6, is ETGVTQSPTHLIKTRGQQVTLRCSSQSGHNTVSWYQQALGQGPQFIFQYYREEENGRGNFPPRFSGLQFPNYSSELNVNALELDDSALYLCATAPRASNSPLHFGNGTRLTVT.

The chain employs TRBV7-9 and TRBJ2-1; weak D call: TRBD2 (7 bases). Germline V gives CDR1 SEHNR, CDR2 FQNEAQ (reference sequence). Trimming took 7 bases from V and 4 from J, leaving 17 bases between them. CDR3 length: 15 residues. CDR3: CASTLGGGAYNEQFF. In nucleotides, the CDR3 is TGTGCCAGCACCCTGGGAGGGGGGGCTTACAATGAGCAGTTCTTC.

The chain recombines TRBV5-4 with TRBJ1-1; no definite D call. There are 14 residues in the CDR3. With 0 bases removed from V and 0 bases from J, the gap between germline ends came to 6 bases. CDR1 and CDR2 from the germline V gene are SGHNT and YYREEE (reference sequence). The CDR3 region is CASSLVGMNTEAFF. CDR3 nucleotides: TGTGCCAGCAGCTTGGTCGGGATGAACACTGAAGCTTTCTTT. Full variable domain (outside the CDR3, taken from reference TRBV5-4 and TRBJ1-1): ETGVTQSPTHLIKTRGQQVTLRCSSQSGHNTVSWYQQALGQGPQFIFQYYREEENGRGNFPPRFSGLQFPNYSSELNVNALELDDSALYLCASSLVGMNTEAFFGQGTRLTVV.

J is TRBJ2-7 and V is TRBV5-4, with D possibly matching TRBD2 (6 bases). The V gene lost 4 bases and the J gene lost 1 base, with 12 bases spanning the gap. The CDR3 totals 14 residues. Germline V gene data show CDR1 as SGHNT and CDR2 as YYREEE (reference sequence). The DNA for the CDR3 is TGTGCCAGCAGCCTCTCCGCGGGGTCCTACGAGCAGTACTTC. Protein: CASSLSAGSYEQYF.

The V and J genes are TRBV11-1 and TRBJ2-7; TRBD1 aligns across 7 bases. Germline CDR1 and CDR2: SGHAT and FQDESV (reference sequence). With V trimmed by 4 bases and J by 1 base, 10 bases remained unmatched. The CDR3 runs 16 residues. CDR3 region: CASSSQPGQPSYEQYF. CDR3 DNA sequence: TGTGCCAGCAGCTCCCAGCCGGGACAGCCTTCCTACGAGCAGTACTTC.

The chain is built from TRBV16 and TRBJ2-6; TRBD1 matches 8 bases. The CDR3 consists of 18 residues. J lost 0 bases, V lost 4 bases, and 8 bases had no gene match. In germline, CDR1 is KGHSY, CDR2 FQNENV. The CDR3 loop reads CASSRVPGQVSGANVLTF. The CDR3 DNA follows: TGTGCCAGCAGCCGAGTCCCGGGACAGGTCTCTGGGGCCAACGTCCTGACTTTC.

This chain joins TRBV30 and TRBJ2-3; tentative D call: TRBD2 (6 bases). The CDR3 loop spans 15 amino acids. The germline CDR1 and CDR2 sequences are GTSNPN and SVGIG (reference sequence). V was cut by 2 bases and J by 1 base, with 13 bases left in between. Here the CDR3 DNA reads TGTGCCTGGAGTCGGGGAGGAGGAGGCACAGATACGCAGTATTTT. It is translated as CAWSRGGGGTDTQYF.

The V call is TRBV5-1, the J call TRBJ2-3; unclear D gene. The CDR3 is 15 amino acids. Germline V gene lookup returns CDR1 SGHRS and CDR2 YFSETQ. V was pared by 0 bases and J by 0 bases, with 8 bases between. This CDR3 reads CASSLDSSSTDTQYF. As DNA, the CDR3 is TGCGCCAGCAGCTTGGACAGCTCAAGCACAGATACGCAGTATTTT.

The rearrangement joins TRBV3-1 (or the pseudogene TRBV3-2) to TRBJ2-3; 7 bases match TRBD1. Germline CDR1 LGHDT, CDR2 YNNKEL (reference sequence). V was clipped by 1 base and J by 4 bases; unmatched bases: 2. The CDR3 runs 14 residues. In nucleotides, the CDR3 is TGTGCCAGCAGCCAAGGACAGGGCGCAGATACGCAGTATTTT. Encoded protein: CASSQGQGADTQYF.

This chain joins TRBV28 and TRBJ2-7, with 8 bases identical to TRBD2. The germline CDR1 and CDR2 sequences are MDHEN and SYDVKM. This CDR3 has 17 amino acids. The trim removed 7 bases at V and 6 bases at J, leaving 20 bases unmatched. This chain's CDR3 is CASTPSIRGGRIGEQYF. The CDR3 DNA reads TGTGCCAGCACTCCTTCCATTAGGGGCGGGAGGATCGGCGAGCAGTACTTC.

The chain joins TRBV29-1 to TRBJ1-1; no clear D gene. Germline lookup yields CDR1 SQVTM and CDR2 ANQGSEA. The CDR3 totals 12 residues. Trimming took 3 bases from V and 2 from J, leaving 7 bases between them. The CDR3 here is CSVERQNTEAFF. The CDR3 nucleotides read TGCAGCGTTGAGCGGCAAAACACTGAAGCTTTCTTT.

The chain uses TRBV3-1 (or the pseudogene TRBV3-2) and TRBJ2-2; 7 bases align to TRBD2. The CDR3 consists of 18 residues. Germline loops: CDR1 LGHDT, CDR2 YNNKEL (reference sequence). The V segment lost 5 bases and the J segment 0 bases; nucleotides outside the gene matches: 12. CDR3 protein: CASSSPRQGLPNTGELFF. As DNA, the CDR3 is TGTGCCAGCAGCTCACCCAGGCAGGGACTACCGAACACCGGGGAGCTGTTTTTT.

The CDR3 here is CASSKKDRFLAETQYF. CDR3 in DNA: TGTGCCAGCAGCAAGAAGGACAGGTTTCTAGCAGAGACCCAGTACTTC. The chain uses TRBV7-9 and TRBJ2-5; 7 nucleotides line up with TRBD1. The length of the CDR3 is 16 residues. V lost 5 bases, J lost 4 bases, and 13 bases stayed unmatched. Germline CDR1 SEHNR, CDR2 FQNEAQ (reference sequence).